This T cell receptor beta chain emerged from a study of blood T cell repertoires in COVID-19. The CDR3 is 13 residues long. The germline CDR1 and CDR2 sequences are MNHEY and SVGEGT. V was shortened by 5 bases and J by 2 bases, with 10 bases between the two germline ends. Methods used by the authors: Estimation of nucleated cell counts relied on the amplification of reference gene primers. The method was immunoSEQ multiplex PCR; TCRdb's version includes in-frame clones alone and lacks a portion of them. The V and J calls and clone size were taken over from that table, and D and trimming were inferred from the DNA. The data show over 110,000 clones, about three quarters seen once.

The V gene is TRBV6-2 or TRBV6-3, the J gene TRBJ2-7, with D perhaps TRBD1 (6 bases). Input material: peripheral blood. This receptor was obtained from a man older than 75 with acute or convalescent COVID-19. The CDR3 sequence is CASSSPGAYEQYF. The CDR3 bases are TGTGCCAGCAGTAGCCCAGGGGCCTACGAGCAGTACTTC.